The rows below give T cell receptor beta chains drawn from one sample of a study of blood T cell repertoires in COVID-19. Assay used: immunoSEQ multiplex PCR; TCRdb lists only in-frame clones, some missing. The table lists around 250,000 clones, approximately 88% of them singletons. What was sequenced was peripheral blood. Receptors originate from a woman aged 70-85 years with COVID-19, enrolled during active disease. Each CDR3 is given with its conserved first and last residue. The order of the fields is V gene, D gene, clone size, J gene, CDR3 protein, CDR3 DNA. A D gene is named only where the DNA matches it firmly. The size of a clone is reported for some rows only, either as once, few or many, or as a class for expanded clones.

TRBV2	NA	NA	TRBJ1-2	CASSEEGRGNGYTF	TGTGCCAGCAGTGAAGAGGGCAGGGGAAATGGCTACACCTTC
TRBV5-6	NA	NA	TRBJ2-5	CASSLSTETQYF	TGTGCCAGCAGCTTGAGCACAGAGACCCAGTACTTC
TRBV4-2	TRBD2	NA	TRBJ2-1	CASSQFSGRALDEQFF	TGTGCCAGCAGCCAATTTAGCGGGAGGGCCCTCGATGAGCAGTTCTTC
TRBV5-1	NA	NA	TRBJ1-2	CASSQGSIYGYTF	TGCGCCAGCAGTCAGGGTTCTATCTATGGCTACACCTTC
TRBV15	NA	NA	TRBJ1-5	CATSRLQNQPQHF	TGTGCCACCAGCAGATTACAGAATCAGCCCCAGCATTTT
TRBV29-1	TRBD2	NA	TRBJ2-7	CSVELAGEAYEQYF	TGCAGCGTTGAACTAGCGGGGGAAGCCTACGAGCAGTACTTC
TRBV19	TRBD1	NA	TRBJ2-3	CASSQGQGSTDTQYF	TGTGCCAGTAGTCAGGGACAGGGAAGCACAGATACGCAGTATTTT
TRBV19	NA	NA	TRBJ2-2	CASSSGLLAGELFF	TGTGCCAGTAGTAGCGGGCTCCTCGCCGGGGAGCTGTTTTTT
TRBV27	NA	NA	TRBJ1-3	CASSLWSGVGNTIYF	TGTGCCAGCAGTTTATGGTCAGGGGTTGGAAACACCATATATTTT
TRBV29-1	NA	NA	TRBJ2-7	CSVGAAPGYEQYF	TGCAGCGTTGGGGCGGCCCCGGGGTACGAGCAGTACTTC
TRBV6-1	NA	NA	TRBJ1-6	CASSEEGGPRGGYSPLHF	TGTGCCAGCAGTGAAGAGGGTGGGCCTCGAGGAGGCTATTCACCCCTCCACTTT
TRBV12-3/TRBV12-4	NA	NA	TRBJ2-1	CASGQSSYNEQFF	TGTGCCAGCGGCCAAAGCTCCTACAATGAGCAGTTCTTC
TRBV3-1/TRBV3-2	NA	NA	TRBJ1-1	CASSLWGENTEAFF	TGTGCCAGCAGCCTTTGGGGGGAGAACACTGAAGCTTTCTTT
TRBV30	NA	NA	TRBJ1-1	CAWSRVNTEAFF	TGTGCCTGGAGCCGGGTGAACACTGAAGCTTTCTTT
TRBV19	NA	NA	TRBJ1-5	CASSWSDTGNQPQHF	TGTGCCAGTAGTTGGTCGGACACGGGCAATCAGCCCCAGCATTTT
TRBV19	TRBD1	NA	TRBJ2-2	CASRLDRVMTGELFF	TGTGCCAGTCGACTCGACAGGGTGATGACCGGGGAGCTGTTTTTT
TRBV19	TRBD2	NA	TRBJ2-1	CASSKQYTGGKDEQFF	TGTGCCAGTAGCAAACAGTATACCGGGGGGAAGGATGAGCAGTTCTTC
TRBV29-1	NA	NA	TRBJ2-1	CSVSDEDTYNEQFF	TGCAGCGTTTCTGATGAGGACACCTACAATGAGCAGTTCTTC
TRBV9	NA	once	TRBJ2-1	CASSVARGSYNEQFF	TGTGCCAGCAGCGTAGCCAGAGGGTCGTACAATGAGCAGTTCTTC
TRBV19	NA	NA	TRBJ2-7	CASSIGSDTNAYEQYF	TGTGCCAGTAGTATAGGCAGTGATACCAACGCCTACGAGCAGTACTTC
TRBV7-2	NA	NA	TRBJ2-7	CASSSTGTSSYEQYF	TGTGCCAGCAGCTCTACCGGGACTTCATCCTACGAGCAGTACTTC
TRBV5-1	TRBD1	NA	TRBJ2-3	CASSLPRGYTQYF	TGCGCCAGCAGCCTACCCAGGGGGTATACGCAGTATTTT
TRBV4-1	TRBD2	NA	TRBJ2-1	CASSSGLADYNEQFF	TGCGCCAGCAGTTCGGGACTAGCGGACTACAATGAGCAGTTCTTC
TRBV28	NA	NA	TRBJ1-4	CASSLSWSEKLFF	TGTGCCAGCTCCCTGTCCTGGAGTGAAAAACTGTTTTTT
TRBV30	TRBD2	NA	TRBJ2-7	CAWSGGLELSYEQYF	TGTGCCTGGAGTGGGGGACTAGAGCTTTCCTACGAGCAGTACTTC
TRBV30	NA	NA	TRBJ2-7	CAWSAQGYEQYF	TGTGCCTGGAGTGCACAGGGCTACGAGCAGTACTTC
TRBV15	TRBD1	NA	TRBJ1-1	CATSRQGAVAEAFF	TGTGCCACCAGCAGACAGGGGGCTGTCGCTGAAGCTTTCTTT